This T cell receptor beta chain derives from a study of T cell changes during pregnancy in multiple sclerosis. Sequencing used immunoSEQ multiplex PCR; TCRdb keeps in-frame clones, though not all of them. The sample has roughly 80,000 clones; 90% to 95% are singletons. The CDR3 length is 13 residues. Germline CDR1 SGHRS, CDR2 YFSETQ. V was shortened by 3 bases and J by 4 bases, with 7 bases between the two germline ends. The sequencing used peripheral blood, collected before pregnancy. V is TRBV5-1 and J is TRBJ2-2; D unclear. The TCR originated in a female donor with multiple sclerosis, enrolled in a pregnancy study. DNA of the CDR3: TGCGCCAGCAGCTACCAGTCCACCGGGGAGCTGTTTTTT. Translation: CASSYQSTGELFF.